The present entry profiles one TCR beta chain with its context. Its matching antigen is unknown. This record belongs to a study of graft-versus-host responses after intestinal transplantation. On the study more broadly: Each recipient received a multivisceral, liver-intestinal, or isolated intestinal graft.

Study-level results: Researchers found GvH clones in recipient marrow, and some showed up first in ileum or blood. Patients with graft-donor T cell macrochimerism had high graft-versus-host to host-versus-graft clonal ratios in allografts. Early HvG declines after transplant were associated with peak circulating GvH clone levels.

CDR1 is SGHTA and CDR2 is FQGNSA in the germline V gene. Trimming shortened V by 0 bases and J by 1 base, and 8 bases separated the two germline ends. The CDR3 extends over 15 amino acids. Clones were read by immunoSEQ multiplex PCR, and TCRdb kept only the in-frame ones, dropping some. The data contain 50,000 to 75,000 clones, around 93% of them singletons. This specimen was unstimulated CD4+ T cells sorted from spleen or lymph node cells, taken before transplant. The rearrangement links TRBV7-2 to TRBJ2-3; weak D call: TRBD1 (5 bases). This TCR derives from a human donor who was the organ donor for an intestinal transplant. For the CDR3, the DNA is TGTGCCAGCAGCTTAGCGGGGCCCGGCACAGATACGCAGTATTTT. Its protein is CASSLAGPGTDTQYF.